The 29 T cell receptor beta chains below were found in one sample sequenced in a study of cytomegalovirus exposure and HLA in healthy donors. Using immunoSEQ multiplex PCR, the repertoire was profiled, and TCRdb retains in-frame clones only, with some absent. Of fewer than 200,000 clones in the sample, about 90% were seen once. Source material: PBMCs. The receptor set was obtained from a man aged 18-30 years in good health and CMV-seropositive.

This chain joins TRBV5-6 and TRBJ2-2; 7 bases align to TRBD2. Germline CDR1 SGHDT, CDR2 YYEEEE. This CDR3 region has 13 residues. The V gene end was trimmed by 4 bases and the J gene end by 4 bases; junction bases not matched to a gene: 1. The CDR3 region is CASSPGGTGELFF. CDR3 DNA sequence: TGTGCCAGCAGCCCGGGGGGCACCGGGGAGCTGTTTTTT. Full variable domain (remainder filled in from reference TRBV5-6 and TRBJ2-2): DAGVTQSPTHLIKTRGQQVTLRCSPKSGHDTVSWYQQALGQGPQFIFQYYEEEERQRGNFPDRFSGHQFPNYSSELNVNALLLGDSALYLCASSPGGTGELFFGEGSRLTVL.

The chain has TRBV4-1 and TRBJ2-1; weak D call: TRBD2 (5 bases). There are 16 residues in the CDR3. Trimming stripped 0 bases from V and 1 base from J, with 10 bases between. The germline V gene encodes CDR1 MGHRA and CDR2 YSYEKL. CDR3 DNA: TGCGCCAGCAGCCAAGAGAGGGCGTTATCCTACAATGAGCAGTTCTTC. Its translation is CASSQERALSYNEQFF.

Written as DNA, the CDR3 is TGTGCCAGCAGCGTGGGGACAGGGGGTACGCAGTATTTT. Translation gives CASSVGTGGTQYF. The chain links TRBV9 to TRBJ2-3; 11 bases match TRBD1. The V gene's germline CDR1 is SGDLS and CDR2 YYNGEE. The V gene end was trimmed by 2 bases and the J gene end by 8 bases; junction bases not matched to a gene: 1. This CDR3 has 13 residues.

V gene TRBV9 combines with J gene TRBJ2-3; weak D call: TRBD2 (7 bases). Germline loops: CDR1 SGDLS, CDR2 YYNGEE. The ends were cut back, 3 bases at V and 1 base at J, with 15 bases in the middle. This CDR3 contains 16 residues. The CDR3 reads CASSDLRGGGTDTQYF. The CDR3 nucleotides read TGTGCCAGCAGCGATCTCAGAGGGGGGGGCACAGATACGCAGTATTTT.

J is TRBJ2-5 and V is TRBV6-4; 7 bases are a match to TRBD2. This CDR3 contains 15 residues. J lost 5 bases, V lost 6 bases, and 12 bases had no gene match. The germline V gene has CDR1 MRHNA and CDR2 SNTAGT. The DNA of the CDR3 is TGTGCCAGCAGCCAAACCTCGGGAGCGGGGGAGACCCAGTACTTC. The encoded protein is CASSQTSGAGETQYF.

This sequence joins TRBV7-2 and TRBJ2-3; TRBD2 agrees at 8 bases. The CDR3 consists of 16 residues. V gave up 1 base and J gave up 0 bases; unmatched junction bases: 3. CDR1 and CDR2 from the germline V gene are SGHTA and FQGNSA. The chain's CDR3 is CASSLDSGISTDTQYF. CDR3 nucleotide sequence: TGTGCCAGCAGCTTAGATAGCGGGATTAGCACAGATACGCAGTATTTT.

The chain carries TRBV9 and TRBJ2-3; 13 bases map to TRBD2. This CDR3 has 16 residues. CDR1 and CDR2 (germline): SGDLS, YYNGEE. V lost 4 bases and J lost 5; bases outside the gene matches: 7. CDR3 nucleotides: TGTGCCAGCAGCAGGGGATGGACTAGCGGGAGAGATACGCAGTATTTT. Translated: CASSRGWTSGRDTQYF.

J is TRBJ2-2 and V is TRBV27; 7 positions agree with TRBD1. This CDR3 has 15 residues. Germline V gene lookup returns CDR1 MNHEY and CDR2 SMNVEV (reference sequence). J gave up 3 bases and V 6 bases, and 7 bases lay outside the gene matches. The CDR3 sequence: CASRPGQQYTGELFF. In DNA form, the CDR3 reads TGTGCCAGCAGACCGGGACAGCAATACACCGGGGAGCTGTTTTTT.

This clone has only a few counts. The gene calls are TRBV6-6 and TRBJ2-7; D may be TRBD2 (6 bases). Trimming took 4 bases from V and 2 from J, leaving 12 bases between them. In germline, CDR1 is MNHNY, CDR2 SVGAGI (reference sequence). The CDR3 is 14 amino acids. The CDR3, as DNA: TGTGCCAGCAGTTTCGGCGGGGAGACCTACGAGCAGTACTTC. Residues: CASSFGGETYEQYF.

The chain recombines TRBV18 with TRBJ2-3; the match to TRBD2 covers 10 bases. The CDR3 is 17 amino acids. V trimming: 1 base; J trimming: 5 bases; junction bases outside the gene matches: 9. Germline values: CDR1 KGHSH, CDR2 LQKENI. The CDR3 DNA follows: TGTGCCAGCTCACCACGGGCTAGCGGGAGATCAAAAGATACGCAGTATTTT. Encoded protein: CASSPRASGRSKDTQYF.

The chain uses TRBV6-1 and TRBJ1-2; D remains unclear. CDR1 MNHNS and CDR2 SASEGT come from the germline V gene. The CDR3 is 15 residues long. With 0 bases removed from V and 8 bases from J, the gap between germline ends came to 16 bases. DNA for the CDR3: TGTGCCAGCAGTGAAGCGATGTCGCGCGGAGGCGGCTACACCTTC. Protein: CASSEAMSRGGGYTF.

The rearrangement uses TRBV6-6 and TRBJ1-2; 10 nucleotides agree with TRBD1. The length of the CDR3 is 16 residues. Germline V CDR1 and CDR2: MNHNY, SVGAGI (reference sequence). V trimming: 2 bases; J trimming: 10 bases; junction bases outside the gene matches: 13. Here the CDR3 reads CASSYGGQGRVLVYTF. In nucleotides, the CDR3 is TGTGCCAGCAGTTACGGGGGACAGGGGCGGGTTTTAGTCTACACCTTC.

The V gene is TRBV5-1, the J gene TRBJ1-3; 9 nucleotides agree with TRBD1. Germline CDR1 reads SGHRS; CDR2 reads YFSETQ. V was clipped by 5 bases and J by 2 bases; unmatched bases: 8. The CDR3 runs to 16 residues. The CDR3 protein is CASSLGQGTTGNTIYF. CDR3 in DNA: TGCGCCAGCAGTCTGGGACAGGGAACTACTGGAAACACCATATATTTT.

The rearrangement links TRBV7-2 to TRBJ1-5; 7 bases agree with TRBD1. V was clipped by 3 bases and J by 5 bases; unmatched bases: 1. The length of the CDR3 is 13 residues. The germline V gene encodes CDR1 SGHTA and CDR2 FQGNSA. The CDR3 spells CASSFDRDQPQHF. CDR3 bases: TGTGCCAGCAGCTTTGACAGGGATCAGCCCCAGCATTTT.

The rearrangement links TRBV18 to TRBJ2-3, with TRBD1 as a possible D gene (6 bases). V gave up 2 bases and J gave up 5 bases, with 14 bases separating them. This CDR3 comprises 15 residues. CDR1 and CDR2 from the germline V gene are KGHSH and LQKENI. This CDR3 is CASSPSQGSGDTQYF. In DNA, the CDR3 is TGTGCCAGCTCACCATCACAGGGCTCAGGAGATACGCAGTATTTT.

The V gene is TRBV9, the J gene TRBJ2-3; tentative D call: TRBD2 (7 bases). This CDR3 comprises 15 residues. V was pared by 4 bases and J by 4 bases, with 16 bases between. The germline gives CDR1 SGDLS, CDR2 YYNGEE. CDR3 sequence reads: CASSPLRGGSDTQYF. CDR3 DNA: TGTGCCAGCAGCCCATTGAGGGGGGGATCAGATACGCAGTATTTT. Full variable domain (rest looked up from reference TRBV9 and TRBJ2-3): DSGVTQTPKHLITATGQRVTLRCSPRSGDLSVYWYQQSLDQGLQFLIQYYNGEERAKGNILERFSAQQFPDLHSELNLSSLELGDSALYFCASSPLRGGSDTQYFGPGTRLTVL.

The DNA of the CDR3 is TGTGCCAGCAGTTACTCTAGCGGTAGAACCTACGAGCAGTACTTC. This encodes CASSYSSGRTYEQYF. The chain has TRBV6-5 and TRBJ2-7; tentatively, D is TRBD2 (6 bases). The CDR3 contains 15 residues. Per germline, CDR1 MNHEY and CDR2 SVGAGI. Deletions cut 0 bases from V and 2 bases from J, with 11 bases between.

This chain joins TRBV19 and TRBJ2-7; D is unclear. V lost 1 base, J lost 3 bases, and 7 bases lay in between. The V gene's germline CDR1 is LNHDA and CDR2 SQIVND (reference sequence). The CDR3 is 13 amino acids. CDR3 nucleotides: TGTGCCAGTAGTATAGCCGGTCGCTACGAGCAGTACTTC. It is translated as CASSIAGRYEQYF.

This clone has only a few counts. DNA of the CDR3: TGCAGTGCTAGATTCTTTTCTGAAGCTTTCTTT. It encodes CSARFFSEAFF. The chain uses TRBV20-1 and TRBJ1-1; D is unresolved. The CDR3 has 11 residues. Germline CDR1 reads DFQATT; CDR2 reads SNEGSKA (reference sequence). Trimming left V 2 bases short and J 6 bases short, with 7 bases between.

CDR3 sequence: CASSFAGGGTDTQYF. The CDR3 nucleotides read TGTGCCAGCAGTTTTGCGGGAGGGGGGACAGATACGCAGTATTTT. This sequence joins TRBV27 and TRBJ2-3, with 9 positions matching TRBD2. Germline V gives CDR1 MNHEY, CDR2 SMNVEV (reference sequence). After removal of 3 bases from V and 3 bases from J, the junction contained 4 bases not matched to a gene. This CDR3 region has 15 residues.

This clone was seen once. The rearrangement links TRBV29-1 to TRBJ1-1; D gene unclear. This CDR3 has 10 residues. Germline CDR1 SQVTM, CDR2 ANQGSEA. V gave up 2 bases and J gave up 5 bases, with 3 bases separating them. The CDR3 nucleotides are TGCAGCGTTGAACGGACTGAAGCTTTCTTT. It encodes CSVERTEAFF.

The chain employs TRBV6-1 and TRBJ1-2, with D hard to call. CDR1 is MNHNS and CDR2 is SASEGT in the germline V gene. This CDR3 is built from 11 residues. The V end was cut by 7 bases, the J end by 5 bases, with 8 bases between. The CDR3 loop is CASTSSYGYTF. The CDR3 DNA is TGTGCCAGCACCAGTTCTTATGGCTACACCTTC.

This chain connects TRBV11-1 to TRBJ2-3, with TRBD2 matching 11 bases. Per germline, CDR1 SGHAT and CDR2 FQDESV (reference sequence). The CDR3 has 17 residues. The ends lost 5 bases at V and 2 bases at J; junction bases unmatched: 9. This chain's CDR3 is CASSRNGLAGHTDTQYF. DNA for the CDR3: TGTGCCAGCAGCCGCAACGGACTAGCGGGCCACACAGATACGCAGTATTTT. The full variable domain, its missing parts supplied by reference TRBV11-1 and TRBJ2-3, is EAEVAQSPRYKITEKSQAVAFWCDPISGHATLYWYRQILGQGPELLVQFQDESVVDDSQLPKDRFSAERLKGVDSTLKIQPAELGDSAMYLCASSRNGLAGHTDTQYFGPGTRLTVL.

The rearrangement uses TRBV10-3 and TRBJ2-3; weak D call: TRBD2 (6 bases). The V and J ends lost 4 bases and 0 bases respectively, with 11 bases between them. This CDR3 spans 15 amino acids. The germline gives CDR1 ENHRY, CDR2 SYGVKD. The CDR3, as DNA: TGTGCCATCAGTGTGCGGGACCTTAGCACAGATACGCAGTATTTT. This encodes CAISVRDLSTDTQYF.

The chain recombines TRBV2 with TRBJ1-3, with D tentatively TRBD1 (6 bases). V was pared by 3 bases and J by 2 bases, with 11 bases between. This CDR3 has 15 amino acids. CDR1 and CDR2 from the germline V gene are SNHLY and FYNNEI. In DNA, the CDR3 is TGTGCCAGCAGTGATAGGGGGACTACTGGAAACACCATATATTTT. Protein: CASSDRGTTGNTIYF.

This chain joins TRBV7-9 and TRBJ2-7; a weak D match, TRBD2 (6 bases). The CDR3 has 13 residues. Trimming removed 4 bases at V and 7 bases at J, with 14 bases between. Per the germline V gene, CDR1 is SEHNR and CDR2 is FQNEAQ (reference sequence). The CDR3 region has the DNA TGTGCCAGCAGCTCCCAGGGAGGCGATGAGCAGTACTTC. Encoded protein: CASSSQGGDEQYF. The full variable domain, in which reference TRBV7-9 and TRBJ2-7 provide the parts outside the CDR3, is DTGVSQNPRHKITKRGQNVTFRCDPISEHNRLYWYRQTLGQGPEFLTYFQNEAQLEKSRLLSDRFSAERPKGSFSTLEIQRTEQGDSAMYLCASSSQGGDEQYFGPGTRLTVT.

The rearrangement uses TRBV19 and TRBJ2-3; 13 nucleotides align to TRBD2. This CDR3 contains 17 residues. CDR1 is LNHDA and CDR2 is SQIVND in the germline V gene (reference sequence). The ends lost 4 bases at V and 11 bases at J; junction bases unmatched: 15. DNA of the CDR3: TGTGCCAGTAGTACGAGACTAGCGGGAGGTCAGGCGGGGGGGCAGTATTTT. Translating it yields CASSTRLAGGQAGGQYF.

The chain is built from TRBV5-5 and TRBJ2-6, with 8 bases identical to TRBD1. Germline CDR1 SGHKS, CDR2 YYEKEE (reference sequence). The CDR3 consists of 17 residues. V was clipped by 0 bases and J by 4 bases; unmatched bases: 6. The CDR3: CASSLGQGMTGANVLTF. In DNA, the CDR3 is TGTGCCAGCAGCTTGGGACAGGGGATGACGGGGGCCAACGTCCTGACTTTC.

The chain uses TRBV25-1 and TRBJ2-7, with D uncertain. The CDR3 runs to 12 residues. Trimming removed 1 base at V and 3 bases at J, with 4 bases between. CDR1 is MGHDK and CDR2 is SYGVNS in the germline V gene. CDR3 DNA sequence: TGTGCCAGCAGTGAATCAGACTACGAGCAGTACTTC. It is translated as CASSESDYEQYF.